This T cell receptor (beta chain) was identified in a study of CD8 T cells in ankylosing spondylitis. Study results and caveats: Seven to nine highly homologous variants made up a TCR beta motif that seemed to typify ankylosing spondylitis blood. Earlier studies detected some motif variants in reactive arthritis synovial fluid and blood. Disease-linked clones proved CD8+ and comparatively uncommon in peripheral blood.

The germline V gene encodes CDR1 LNHNV and CDR2 YYDKDF (reference sequence). The CDR3 loop spans 15 amino acids. Trimming shortened V by 0 bases and J by 3 bases, and 12 bases separated the two germline ends. In the case of this clonotype: Its antigen is undetermined.

From the 5' RACE reads, TCRdb called clonotypes with MiXCR, one entry per CDR3 protein. The sample carries about 800,000 distinct CDR3 sequences, roughly 12% recorded once. The chain joins TRBV15 to TRBJ2-7, with D perhaps TRBD2 (6 bases). The TCR comes from a male donor with ankylosing spondylitis. Specimen: blood, either unsorted or a sorted T cell fraction (not recorded which). The CDR3 sequence is CATSRDKLEGYEQYF. CDR3 nucleotide sequence: TGTGCCACCAGCAGAGATAAACTGGAGGGCTACGAGCAGTACTTC. Together with reference TRBV15 and TRBJ2-7, the CDR3 gives the full variable domain: DAMVIQNPRYQVTQFGKPVTLSCSQTLNHNVMYWYQQKSSQAPKLLFHYYDKDFNNEADTPDNFQSRRPNTSFCFLDIRSPGLGDTAMYLCATSRDKLEGYEQYFGPGTRLTVT.